This T cell receptor (beta chain) comes out of a study of cytomegalovirus exposure and HLA in healthy donors. Study-wide context: Among approximately 400 genotyped donors, approximately 80% fell in the Caucasian-associated ancestry cluster. Study conclusions and caveats: Upon later analysis, HLA-associated TCR beta chains proved more clonally expanded than other, equally common chains. Some segments of the V type, notably TRBV6-2 and TRBV6-3, were excluded as indistinguishable.

Use of 60 Vbeta and 13 Jbeta primers characterized the PCR. Libraries were prepared by immunoSEQ multiplex PCR; TCRdb keeps only in-frame clonotypes and omits some of them. The data show roughly 140,000 clones, over 75% seen once. Regarding this clone: What it binds is not known. Other DNA sequences of this sample code for an identical CDR3.

The V gene's germline CDR1 is SGHAT and CDR2 FQNNGV. The CDR3 sequence is 14 residues long. Trimming removed 1 base from V and 4 bases from J, with 8 bases in between. This chain connects TRBV11-2 to TRBJ1-5; D unresolved. The clonotype was recovered from a woman aged 25 to 45 in good health and CMV-seronegative. The material sequenced was PBMCs. In DNA, the CDR3 is TGTGCCAGCAGCTTAGCAGGAGGTAATCAGCCCCAGCATTTT. It translates to CASSLAGGNQPQHF.